The 26 T cell receptor beta chains below all came from one sample that was sequenced in a study of T cells in women clearing cervical HPV infection. Repertoires were generated with immunoSEQ multiplex PCR, while TCRdb's copy carries only in-frame clones and drops some. This table holds approximately 40,000 clones. Material for sequencing was blood buffy coat. These receptors all come from a woman between 18 and 69 years old with a cervical HPV16 infection that either progressed to CIN3+ or cleared (not recorded which).

As to this clone: Coverage ceases 3 residues before the CDR3 finishes, and the germline J gene fills in the end. The chain joins TRBV18 to TRBJ2-7; no definite D call. Trimming took off 5 bases at V and 0 bases at J, with 8 bases between the two ends. The CDR3 consists of 13 residues. Germline lookup yields CDR1 KGHSH and CDR2 LQKENI. The sequenced CDR3 bases are TGTGCCAGCTCAGGGTACAGCTCCTACGAG. Its protein is CASSGYSSYE. The full CDR3 sequence reads CASSGYSSYEQYF.

On this clone: The read stops 3 residues short of the end of the CDR3; the missing end is completed from the germline J gene. The rearrangement uses TRBV9 and TRBJ2-1; TRBD1 aligns across 7 bases. After removal of 3 bases from V and 4 bases from J, the junction contained 7 bases not matched to a gene. The CDR3 extends over 15 amino acids. Per the germline V gene, CDR1 is SGDLS and CDR2 is YYNGEE. CDR3 protein: CASSARDSPYNEQFF. The covered CDR3 bases are TGTGCCAGCAGCGCACGGGACAGCCCTTACAATGAG.

Regarding this clone: Read coverage stops 3 residues before the CDR3 terminus; the germline J gene supplies the remainder. This sequence joins TRBV20-1 and TRBJ1-1; 7 nucleotides align to TRBD1. CDR1 and CDR2 from the germline V gene are DFQATT and SNEGSKA (reference sequence). This CDR3 is 12 amino acids long. Losses at the gene ends were 2 bases for V and 3 bases for J; bases not matched to a gene: 0. Incomplete CDR3 DNA: TGCAGTGCTAGACAGGGGGACACTGAA. Translation gives CSARQGDTE. The entire CDR3 protein reads CSARQGDTEAFF.

Details on this clone: The read comes to an end 3 residues before the CDR3 does, leaving the germline J gene to fill in the end. The chain uses TRBV20-1 and TRBJ1-1; D possibly corresponds to TRBD1 (5 bases). Germline-derived CDR1 and CDR2 are DFQATT and SNEGSKA (reference sequence). V was shortened by 4 bases and J by 5 bases, with 14 bases between the two germline ends. The CDR3 totals 13 residues. The CDR3 bases that were read are TGCAGTGCTAAGAGAGCAGGGTGGACTGAA. It codes for CSAKRAGWTE. The CDR3 in its entirety is CSAKRAGWTEAFF.

On this clone: The CDR3 end falls 3 residues outside the read, so it is completed with the germline J gene. The rearrangement joins TRBV5-4 to TRBJ2-1; 9 nucleotides match TRBD1. Germline loops: CDR1 SGHNT, CDR2 YYREEE (reference sequence). The J segment lost 7 bases and the V segment lost 4 bases, leaving 9 bases of the junction unmatched. The CDR3 is 15 amino acids. The chain's CDR3 is CASSIRTGAINEQFF. The CDR3 DNA, read in part, is TGTGCCAGCAGCATAAGGACAGGGGCCATAAATGAG. The full variable domain, rest sourced from reference TRBV5-4 and TRBJ2-1, is ETGVTQSPTHLIKTRGQQVTLRCSSQSGHNTVSWYQQALGQGPQFIFQYYREEENGRGNFPPRFSGLQFPNYSSELNVNALELDDSALYLCASSIRTGAINEQFFGPGTRLTVL.

Of note for this clone: The DNA ends 3 residues before the CDR3 does, and the rest of the CDR3 is filled in from the germline J gene. V is TRBV7-6 and J is TRBJ2-7, with D perhaps matching TRBD2 (6 bases). This CDR3 region has 14 residues. Germline lookup yields CDR1 SGHVS and CDR2 FNYEAQ. V lost 5 bases and J lost 3, with 14 bases in between. This CDR3 reads CASSQDGTDYEQYF. The part of the CDR3 DNA that was read is TGTGCCAGCAGCCAAGATGGGACTGACTACGAG. The complete variable domain, with remaining parts taken from reference TRBV7-6 and TRBJ2-7, reads GAGVSQSPRYKVTKRGQDVALRCDPISGHVSLYWYRQALGQGPEFLTYFNYEAQQDKSGLPNDRFSAERPEGSISTLTIQRTEQRDSAMYRCASSQDGTDYEQYFGPGTRLTVT.

A remark on this clone: The sequence runs out 3 residues before the end of the CDR3; the remainder is reconstructed from the germline J gene. The rearrangement uses TRBV2 and TRBJ1-4; 9 bases are a match to TRBD1. From germline, CDR1 is SNHLY and CDR2 FYNNEI. The CDR3 length is 15 residues. The V and J ends lost 4 bases and 5 bases, in that order; junction bases with no gene match: 5. The chain's CDR3 is CASSGPGQGNEKLFF. The sequenced part of the CDR3 DNA is TGTGCCAGCAGTGGACCGGGACAGGGAAATGAAAAA.

In the case of this clone: The read comes to an end 3 residues before the CDR3 does, leaving the germline J gene to fill in the end. The chain uses TRBV5-1 and TRBJ1-2; D is ambiguous. The germline V gene has CDR1 SGHRS and CDR2 YFSETQ. The ends were cut back, 3 bases at V and 4 bases at J, with 10 bases in the middle. The CDR3 is 13 residues long. The CDR3: CASSSPDFYGYTF. The CDR3 bases that were read are TGCGCCAGCAGCTCGCCGGACTTCTATGGC.

A remark on this clone: The CDR3 goes on 3 residues after the read ends, and that part is filled in from the germline J gene. V gene TRBV7-2 combines with J gene TRBJ1-1; perhaps TRBD1 as D (5 bases). Germline loops: CDR1 SGHTA, CDR2 FQGNSA. V was cut by 2 bases and J by 4 bases, with 11 bases left in between. This CDR3 spans 14 amino acids. CDR3 bases read: TGTGCCAGCAGCTTATCGGGGGGGACCACTGAA. Translating gives CASSLSGGTTE. The full CDR3 is CASSLSGGTTEAFF.

A note on this clone: Read data end 3 residues before the CDR3 end; the end is taken from the germline J gene. The chain couples TRBV7-6 to TRBJ2-2; the D gene is possibly TRBD1 (7 bases). The CDR3 covers 15 residues. Trimming took off 3 bases at V and 6 bases at J, with 14 bases between the two ends. Germline assignment: CDR1 SGHVS and CDR2 FNYEAQ. Partial CDR3 DNA: TGTGCCAGCAGCTTGGGACAGCCGGGGGCCGGGGAG. Translating gives CASSLGQPGAGE. The whole CDR3 sequence is CASSLGQPGAGELFF.

Concerning this clone itself: The CDR3 extends 3 residues past the end of the read, so its final part is completed from the germline J gene. The V gene is TRBV13, the J gene TRBJ2-5, with 10 bases lining up with TRBD2. J gave up 7 bases and V 5 bases, and 13 bases lay outside the gene matches. Germline V gene data show CDR1 as PRHDT and CDR2 as FYEKMQ (reference sequence). The CDR3 sequence is 16 residues long. CDR3 bases read: TGTGCCAGCAGCCTCCCACTAGCGGGGAGGGAGGGGACC. Translation: CASSLPLAGREGT. The CDR3 as a whole reads CASSLPLAGREGTQYF.

CDR3 protein: CASSPSLDSGANVLTF. The sequenced CDR3 bases are TGCGCCAGCAGCCCGTCACTCGACTCTGGGGCCAACGTC. The chain has TRBV5-1 and TRBJ2-6, with unresolved D. The CDR3 is cut off 3 residues early in the read; its end comes from the germline J gene. The CDR3 is made up of 16 amino acids. The V end was cut by 4 bases, the J end by 0 bases, with 11 bases between. Germline V gives CDR1 SGHRS, CDR2 YFSETQ.

Comments on this clone: Read sequence stops 3 residues before the CDR3 end, and the germline J gene provides the missing end. The genes are TRBV29-1 and TRBJ1-1; weak D call: TRBD1 (5 bases). The CDR3 is 12 amino acids. Germline-derived CDR1 and CDR2 are SQVTM and ANQGSEA. V was cut by 3 bases and J by 4 bases, with 9 bases left in between. Incomplete CDR3 DNA: TGCAGCGTTGATCCCGGGGGCACTGAA. Its translation is CSVDPGGTE. The entire CDR3 reads CSVDPGGTEAFF.

As for this clone: The junction shows a germline mismatch at one end, possibly a read error. The read comes to an end 3 residues before the CDR3 does, leaving the germline J gene to fill in the end. J is TRBJ2-2 and V is TRBV7-3, with TRBD1 as a possible D gene (5 bases). The CDR3 runs to 15 residues. From germline, CDR1 is SGHTA and CDR2 FQGTGA. The CDR3 loop reads CASRLTGTNTGELFF. Partial CDR3 DNA: TGTGCCAGCAGGTTAACAGGCACGAACACCGGGGAG.

Details on this clone: The read halts 3 residues ahead of the CDR3 end, with the missing end drawn from the germline J gene. V gene TRBV7-9 combines with J gene TRBJ2-3, with D possibly being TRBD2 (7 bases). This CDR3 region has 14 residues. Trimming removed 3 bases from V and 2 bases from J, with 9 bases in between. Germline V gene data show CDR1 as SEHNR and CDR2 as FQNEAQ (reference sequence). CDR3 loop: CASSLGGATDTQYF. The CDR3 DNA, read in part, is TGTGCCAGCAGCTTGGGGGGGGCCACAGATACG.

For this clone: The read ends 3 residues before the CDR3 terminus; that terminus is restored from the germline J gene. The chain has TRBV5-6 and TRBJ2-7; 10 nucleotides agree with TRBD2. Germline lookup yields CDR1 SGHDT and CDR2 YYEEEE. J lost 3 bases, V lost 4 bases, and 4 bases had no gene match. This CDR3 is built from 14 residues. Here the CDR3 reads CASSRGLAIYEQYF. Partial CDR3 DNA: TGTGCCAGCAGCCGGGGACTAGCGATCTACGAG.

Of note for this clone: Read coverage stops 3 residues before the CDR3 terminus; the germline J gene supplies the remainder. The chain recombines TRBV12-3 or TRBV12-4 with TRBJ1-1; a weak D match, TRBD1 (6 bases). V was shortened by 6 bases and J by 4 bases, with 21 bases between the two germline ends. The CDR3 is made up of 16 amino acids. CDR3 DNA (partial): TGTGCCAGCAGAGGGGCGGTTGGGGGCATGGGCACTGAA. Translating gives CASRGAVGGMGTE. The whole CDR3 protein is CASRGAVGGMGTEAFF.

In regard to this clone: The CDR3 end falls 3 residues outside the read, so it is completed with the germline J gene. The chain carries TRBV4-1 and TRBJ1-2, with TRBD1 matching 8 bases. Per germline, CDR1 MGHRA and CDR2 YSYEKL. CDR3 length: 15 amino acids. Trimming at V came to 0 bases and at J to 4 bases, leaving 4 bases not matched to a gene. CDR3 bases read: TGCGCCAGCAGCCAAGATCCAGGGGGCGGCTATGGC. Protein sequence: CASSQDPGGGYG. The full CDR3 protein is CASSQDPGGGYGYTF.

As regards this clone: The CDR3 end lies 3 residues beyond the end of the read and is filled in from the germline J gene. The chain uses TRBV29-1 and TRBJ2-1; TRBD1 agrees at 7 bases. Germline lookup yields CDR1 SQVTM and CDR2 ANQGSEA. The J segment lost 5 bases and the V segment lost 1 base, leaving 8 bases of the junction unmatched. The CDR3 is 15 amino acids. The CDR3: CSVEAHRGLDNEQFF. CDR3 DNA (partial): TGCAGCGTTGAAGCCCACAGGGGCCTTGACAATGAG.

About this clone: The CDR3 is cut off 3 residues early in the read; its end comes from the germline J gene. The chain employs TRBV5-1 and TRBJ1-1, with TRBD1 matching 8 bases. The V and J ends lost 7 bases and 3 bases, in that order; junction bases with no gene match: 8. The CDR3 loop spans 14 amino acids. Per germline, CDR1 SGHRS and CDR2 YFSETQ. CDR3 loop: CASQTGQVDTEAFF. Partial CDR3 DNA: TGCGCCAGCCAAACGGGACAGGTGGACACTGAA.

Comments on this clone: Read coverage stops 3 residues before the CDR3 terminus; the germline J gene supplies the remainder. The V call is TRBV19, the J call TRBJ2-5; TRBD1 is a possible D gene (5 bases). The V end was cut by 6 bases, the J end by 2 bases, with 19 bases between. From germline, CDR1 is LNHDA and CDR2 SQIVND (reference sequence). The CDR3 length is 16 residues. Partial CDR3 DNA: TGTGCCAGTAGCCTTACGGACATCCCTCCGCAAGAGACC. As protein: CASSLTDIPPQET. Given in full, the CDR3 is CASSLTDIPPQETQYF. The full variable domain, in which reference TRBV19 and TRBJ2-5 provide the parts outside the CDR3, is DGGITQSPKYLFRKEGQNVTLSCEQNLNHDAMYWYRQDPGQGLRLIYYSQIVNDFQKGDIAEGYSVSREKKESFPLTVTSAQKNPTAFYLCASSLTDIPPQETQYFGPGTRLLVL.

Comments on this clone: The read terminates 3 residues before the CDR3 end, so the remaining end is supplied by the germline J gene. The chain has TRBV18 and TRBJ2-1, with 10 bases that match TRBD1. Germline values: CDR1 KGHSH, CDR2 LQKENI. Unmatched junction bases numbered 12, after V lost 6 bases and J lost 1 base. The CDR3 sequence is 18 residues long. The CDR3 sequence: CASSTGQGFGTSYNEQFF. Partial CDR3 DNA: TGTGCCAGCTCTACGGGACAGGGGTTCGGGACGTCCTACAATGAG.

Notes on this clone: The CDR3 end is not reached by the read, which stops 3 residues before it; the germline J gene fills it in. The chain joins TRBV10-3 to TRBJ2-5, with D perhaps TRBD2 (5 bases). The V gene's germline CDR1 is ENHRY and CDR2 SYGVKD. CDR3 length: 14 amino acids. The V end lost 4 bases, the J end lost 4 bases, and 13 bases lay between the germline ends. The CDR3 region is CAISVDGVVETQYF. The CDR3 bases that were read are TGTGCCATCAGTGTCGACGGGGTCGTAGAGACC.

Concerning this clone: From the germline J gene comes the end of the CDR3, since the read stops 3 residues before it. The gene calls are TRBV28 and TRBJ2-4; no definite D call. The CDR3 runs 13 residues. The germline CDR1 and CDR2 sequences are MDHEN and SYDVKM. The germline V and J ends were trimmed by 2 bases and 5 bases, with 7 bases remaining between them. CDR3 bases read: TGTGCCAGCAGTTTACCGGTCGAAAACATT. Translated, it gives CASSLPVENI. From start to end, the CDR3 is CASSLPVENIQYF.

A remark on this clone: The read is 3 residues too short to cover the CDR3 end, so that end is filled in from the germline J gene. V gene TRBV10-3 combines with J gene TRBJ2-5, with D hard to call. Trimming removed 4 bases at V and 2 bases at J, with 11 bases between. The CDR3 has 14 amino acids. Germline V gives CDR1 ENHRY, CDR2 SYGVKD. The part of the CDR3 DNA that was read is TGTGCCATCAGTGTTTCGGGTTTTCAAGAGACC. This encodes CAISVSGFQET. The whole CDR3 reads CAISVSGFQETQYF.

A note on this clone: The read stops 3 residues short of the end of the CDR3; the missing end is completed from the germline J gene. The chain joins TRBV7-3 to TRBJ2-3, with TRBD2 matching over 13 bases. Trimming removed 5 bases from V and 3 bases from J; junction bases left unmatched: 5. The length of the CDR3 is 16 residues. Looked up from germline, CDR1 is SGHTA and CDR2 is FQGTGA. The CDR3 protein is CASSHTSGGATDTQYF. CDR3 bases read: TGTGCCAGCAGCCACACTAGCGGGGGGGCAACAGATACG.